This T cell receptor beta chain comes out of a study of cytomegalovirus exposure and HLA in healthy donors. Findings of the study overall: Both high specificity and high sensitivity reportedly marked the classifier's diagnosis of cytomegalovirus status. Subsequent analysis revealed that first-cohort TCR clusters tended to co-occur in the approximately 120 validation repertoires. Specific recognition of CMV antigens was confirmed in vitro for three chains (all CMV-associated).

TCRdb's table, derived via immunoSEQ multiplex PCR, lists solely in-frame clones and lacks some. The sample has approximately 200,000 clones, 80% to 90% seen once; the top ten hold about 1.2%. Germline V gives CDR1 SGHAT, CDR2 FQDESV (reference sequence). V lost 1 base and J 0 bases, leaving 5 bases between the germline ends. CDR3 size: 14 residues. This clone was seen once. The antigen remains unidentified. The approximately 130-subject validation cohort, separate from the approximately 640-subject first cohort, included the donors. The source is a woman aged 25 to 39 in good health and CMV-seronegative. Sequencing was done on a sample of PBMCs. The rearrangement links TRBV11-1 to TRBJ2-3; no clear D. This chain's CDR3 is CASSLVTSTDTQYF. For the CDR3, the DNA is TGTGCCAGCAGCTTAGTCACTAGCACAGATACGCAGTATTTT.